This TCR beta chain is drawn from a study of OX40 agonist ivuxolimab in advanced cancers. Study context: Patients were treated with intravenous ivuxolimab, dosed at 0.01 to 10 mg/kg and infused every 2 weeks. Patients enrolled in dose escalation were diagnosed with hepatocellular carcinoma, melanoma, renal cell or head and neck cancer.

Some clones are missing from TCRdb's copy, which holds only in-frame ones; the method was immunoSEQ multiplex PCR. The table records 12,000 or so clones, about 87% of them present only once. Prior autoimmune disease or systemic immunosuppression barred patients. The receptor was isolated from an adult with an advanced solid tumor such as melanoma, head and neck, liver or kidney cancer. Sequenced here: CD4+ or CD8+ T cells sorted from blood, sampled in a trial of the OX40 agonist ivuxolimab.

DNA of the CDR3: TGTGCCAGTAGTATCCTAACAGGCCTAGGTGGCAATGAGCAGTTCTTC. Translated: CASSILTGLGGNEQFF. The rearrangement joins TRBV19 to TRBJ2-1, with D possibly being TRBD1 (5 bases). This CDR3 spans 16 amino acids. V gave up 3 bases and J gave up 6 bases, with 18 bases separating them. Per the germline V gene, CDR1 is LNHDA and CDR2 is SQIVND (reference sequence). The full variable domain, in which reference TRBV19 and TRBJ2-1 provide the parts outside the CDR3, is DGGITQSPKYLFRKEGQNVTLSCEQNLNHDAMYWYRQDPGQGLRLIYYSQIVNDFQKGDIAEGYSVSREKKESFPLTVTSAQKNPTAFYLCASSILTGLGGNEQFFGPGTRLTVL.